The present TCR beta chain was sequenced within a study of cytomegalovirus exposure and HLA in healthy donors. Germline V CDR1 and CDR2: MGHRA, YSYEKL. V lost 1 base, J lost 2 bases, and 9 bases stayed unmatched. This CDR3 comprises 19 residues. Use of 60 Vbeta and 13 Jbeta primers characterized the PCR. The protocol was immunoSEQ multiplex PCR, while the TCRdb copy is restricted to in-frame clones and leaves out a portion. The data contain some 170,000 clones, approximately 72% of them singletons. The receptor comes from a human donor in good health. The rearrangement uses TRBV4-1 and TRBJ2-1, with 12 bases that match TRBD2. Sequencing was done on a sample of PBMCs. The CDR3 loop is CASSQVRLAGAPTYNEQFF. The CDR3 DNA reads TGCGCCAGCAGCCAAGTTAGACTAGCGGGGGCCCCTACCTACAATGAGCAGTTCTTC.